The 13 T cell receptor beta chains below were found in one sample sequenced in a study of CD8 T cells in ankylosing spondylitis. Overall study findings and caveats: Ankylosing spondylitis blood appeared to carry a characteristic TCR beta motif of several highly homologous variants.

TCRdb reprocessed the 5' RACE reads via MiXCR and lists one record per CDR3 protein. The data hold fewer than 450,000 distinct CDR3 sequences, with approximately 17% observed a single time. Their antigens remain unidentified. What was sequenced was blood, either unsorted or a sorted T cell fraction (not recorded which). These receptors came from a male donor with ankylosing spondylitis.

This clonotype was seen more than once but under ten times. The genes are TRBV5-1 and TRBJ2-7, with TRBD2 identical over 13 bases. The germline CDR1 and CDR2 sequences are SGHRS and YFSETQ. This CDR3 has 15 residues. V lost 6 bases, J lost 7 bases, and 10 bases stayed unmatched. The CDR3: CASTRLAGGLLEQYF. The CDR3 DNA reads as TGCGCCAGCACTCGACTAGCGGGGGGACTACTGGAGCAGTACTTC. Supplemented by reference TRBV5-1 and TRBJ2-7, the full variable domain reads KAGVTQTPRYLIKTRGQQVTLSCSPISGHRSVSWYQQTPGQGLQFLFEYFSETQRNKGNFPGRFSGRQFSNSRSEMNVSTLELGDSALYLCASTRLAGGLLEQYFGPGTRLTVT.

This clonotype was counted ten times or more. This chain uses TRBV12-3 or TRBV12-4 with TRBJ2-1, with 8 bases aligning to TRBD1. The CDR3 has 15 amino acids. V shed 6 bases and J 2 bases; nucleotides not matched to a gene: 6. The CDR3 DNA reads TGTGCCAGCAGATTTCAGGGGGCTACCTACAATGAGCAGTTCTTC. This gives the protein CASRFQGATYNEQFF.

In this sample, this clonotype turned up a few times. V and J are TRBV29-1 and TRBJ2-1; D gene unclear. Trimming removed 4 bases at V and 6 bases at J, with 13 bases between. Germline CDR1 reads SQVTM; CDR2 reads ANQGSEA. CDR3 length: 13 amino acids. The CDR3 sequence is CSVVPRNFNEQFF. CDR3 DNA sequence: TGCAGCGTTGTCCCCCGGAACTTCAATGAGCAGTTCTTC.

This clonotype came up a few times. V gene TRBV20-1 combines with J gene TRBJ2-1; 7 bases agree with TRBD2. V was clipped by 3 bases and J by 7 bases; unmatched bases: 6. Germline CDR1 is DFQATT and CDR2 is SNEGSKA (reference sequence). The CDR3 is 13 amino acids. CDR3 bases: TGCAGTGCTAGCGGGAGGAATAAGAATGAGCAGTTCTTC. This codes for CSASGRNKNEQFF.

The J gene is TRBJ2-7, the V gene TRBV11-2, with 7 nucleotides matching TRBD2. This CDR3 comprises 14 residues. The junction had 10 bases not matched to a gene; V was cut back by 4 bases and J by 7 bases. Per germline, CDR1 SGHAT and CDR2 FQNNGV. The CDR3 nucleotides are TGTGCCAGCAGCTACTGGGGAGGGCCTCGGGAGCAGTACTTC. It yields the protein CASSYWGGPREQYF.

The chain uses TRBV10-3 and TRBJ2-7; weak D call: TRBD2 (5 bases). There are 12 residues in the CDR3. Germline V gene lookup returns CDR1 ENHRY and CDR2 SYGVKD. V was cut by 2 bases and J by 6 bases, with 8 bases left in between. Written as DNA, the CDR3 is TGTGCCATCAGTGAGCCGGACTTCGAGCAGTACTTC. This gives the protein CAISEPDFEQYF.

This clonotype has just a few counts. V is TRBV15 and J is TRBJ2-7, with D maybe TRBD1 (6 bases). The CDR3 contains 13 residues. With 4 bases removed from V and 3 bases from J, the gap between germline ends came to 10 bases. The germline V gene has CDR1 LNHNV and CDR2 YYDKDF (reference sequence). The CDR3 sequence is CATSTTGSYEQYF. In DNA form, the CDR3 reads TGTGCCACCAGCACAACAGGGAGCTACGAGCAGTACTTC.

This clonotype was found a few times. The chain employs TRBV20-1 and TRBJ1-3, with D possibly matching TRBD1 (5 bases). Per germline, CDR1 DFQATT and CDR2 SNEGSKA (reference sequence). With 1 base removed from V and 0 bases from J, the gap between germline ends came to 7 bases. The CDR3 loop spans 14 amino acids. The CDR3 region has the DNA TGCAGTGCTAGAGGACAGCTCTCTGGAAACACCATATATTTT. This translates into CSARGQLSGNTIYF.

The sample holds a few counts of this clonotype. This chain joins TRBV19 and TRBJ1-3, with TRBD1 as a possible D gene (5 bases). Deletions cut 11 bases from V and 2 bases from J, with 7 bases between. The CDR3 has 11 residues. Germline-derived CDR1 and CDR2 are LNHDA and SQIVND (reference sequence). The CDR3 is CAGGTGNTIYF. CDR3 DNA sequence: TGTGCCGGGGGAACTGGAAACACCATATATTTT.

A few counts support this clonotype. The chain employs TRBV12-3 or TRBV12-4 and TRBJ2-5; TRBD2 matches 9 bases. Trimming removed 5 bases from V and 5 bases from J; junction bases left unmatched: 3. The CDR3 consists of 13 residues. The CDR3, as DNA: TGTGCCAGCAGTCCTAGCGGGGCGGAGACCCAGTACTTC. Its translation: CASSPSGAETQYF.

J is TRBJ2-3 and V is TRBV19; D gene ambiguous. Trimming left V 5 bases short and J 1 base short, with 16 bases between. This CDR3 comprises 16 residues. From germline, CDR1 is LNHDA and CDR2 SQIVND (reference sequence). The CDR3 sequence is CASSPTRAVGTDTQYF. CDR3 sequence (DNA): TGTGCCAGTAGTCCGACCCGGGCGGTGGGCACAGATACGCAGTATTTT.

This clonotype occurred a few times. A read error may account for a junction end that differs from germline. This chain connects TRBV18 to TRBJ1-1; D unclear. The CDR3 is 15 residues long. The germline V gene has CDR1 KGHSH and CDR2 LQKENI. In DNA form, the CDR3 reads TGTGCCAGCTCACCACCGCCCGCATCCAGAGAGGCGATCCTCTTT. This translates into CASSPPPASREAILF.

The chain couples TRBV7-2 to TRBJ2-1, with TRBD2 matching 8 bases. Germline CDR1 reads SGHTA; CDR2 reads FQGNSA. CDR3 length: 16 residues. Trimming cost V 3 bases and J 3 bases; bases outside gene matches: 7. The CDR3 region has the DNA TGTGCCAGCAGCTTGGGAACTAGCGGATTCTACAATGAGCAGTTCTTC. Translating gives CASSLGTSGFYNEQFF.